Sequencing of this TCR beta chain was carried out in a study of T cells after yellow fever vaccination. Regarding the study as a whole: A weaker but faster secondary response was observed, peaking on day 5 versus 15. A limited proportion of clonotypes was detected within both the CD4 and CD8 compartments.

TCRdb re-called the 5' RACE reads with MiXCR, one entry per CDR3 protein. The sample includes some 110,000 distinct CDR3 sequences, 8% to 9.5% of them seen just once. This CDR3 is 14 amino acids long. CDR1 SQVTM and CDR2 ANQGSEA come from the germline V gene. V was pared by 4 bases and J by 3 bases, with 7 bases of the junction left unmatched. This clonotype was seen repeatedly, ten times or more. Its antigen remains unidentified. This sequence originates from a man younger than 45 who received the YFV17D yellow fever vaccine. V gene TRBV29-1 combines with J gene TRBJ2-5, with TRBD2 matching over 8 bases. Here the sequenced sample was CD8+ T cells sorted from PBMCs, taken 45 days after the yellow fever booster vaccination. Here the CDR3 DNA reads TGCAGCGTTGGGCCCAGCGGGGGAGAAGAGACCCAGTACTTC. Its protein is CSVGPSGGEETQYF. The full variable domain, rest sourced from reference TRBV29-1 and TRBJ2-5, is SAVISQKPSRDICQRGTSLTIQCQVDSQVTMMFWYRQQPGQSLTLIATANQGSEATYESGFVIDKFPISRPNLTFSTLTVSNMSPEDSSIYLCSVGPSGGEETQYFGPGTRLLVL.